The 31 T cell receptor beta chains given below trace back to one sample, sequenced in a study of blood T cell repertoires in COVID-19. Profiling relied on immunoSEQ multiplex PCR, and the TCRdb table lists in-frame clones only, not all of them. The table records roughly 76,000 clones, 75% to 85% of them present only once. The sequenced sample consisted of peripheral blood. These receptors all come from a human donor in a cohort sampled during active COVID-19.

This rearrangement joins TRBV28 to TRBJ1-4; 9 bases line up with TRBD1. Germline V gene data show CDR1 as MDHEN and CDR2 as SYDVKM. After removal of 4 bases from V and 8 bases from J, the junction contained 8 bases not matched to a gene. The CDR3 runs to 15 residues. The DNA of the CDR3 is TGTGCCAGCAGTTCACAGGGGGCTCAAGGGGAAAAACTGTTTTTT. Amino acid sequence: CASSSQGAQGEKLFF.

The rearrangement links TRBV27 to TRBJ1-5; D gene unclear. CDR3 length: 15 residues. Deletions cut 6 bases from V and 1 base from J, with 13 bases between. Germline loops: CDR1 MNHEY, CDR2 SMNVEV (reference sequence). The CDR3 bases are TGTGCCAGCAGGGCAGGCCTGGTAAGCAATCAGCCCCAGCATTTT. This translates into CASRAGLVSNQPQHF.

The chain is built from TRBV5-1 and TRBJ2-2; a possible D gene is TRBD2 (5 bases). Germline loops: CDR1 SGHRS, CDR2 YFSETQ. The CDR3 is made up of 15 amino acids. Trimming took off 1 base at V and 7 bases at J, with 14 bases between the two ends. The CDR3 reads CASSLLGVGDGELFF. As DNA, the CDR3 is TGCGCCAGCAGCTTGCTGGGAGTTGGGGACGGGGAGCTGTTTTTT.

The V call is TRBV5-1, the J call TRBJ2-3; D might be TRBD2 (5 bases). CDR3 length: 13 amino acids. CDR1 is SGHRS, CDR2 YFSETQ, per germline. The V and J ends lost 3 bases and 2 bases respectively, with 7 bases between them. The DNA of the CDR3 is TGCGCCAGCAGCTCCGGACTCACAGATACGCAGTATTTT. It encodes CASSSGLTDTQYF.

This clone has just one count. The genes are TRBV7-6 and TRBJ2-3; D unresolved. V was clipped by 1 base and J by 6 bases, with 8 bases between them. The CDR3 is made up of 13 amino acids. The germline CDR1 and CDR2 sequences are SGHVS and FNYEAQ. CDR3 DNA sequence: TGTGCCAGCAGCTTAGTCTTCGGGGATACGCAGTATTTT. Translating it yields CASSLVFGDTQYF.

The rearrangement uses TRBV7-7 and TRBJ2-5, with D possibly TRBD2 on 6 matching bases. V lost 1 base and J lost 5, with 17 bases in between. Germline assignment: CDR1 SSHAT and CDR2 FNYEAQ (reference sequence). The CDR3 covers 16 residues. The CDR3 coding sequence is TGTGCCAGCAGCTTAGGGGCTAGCGTCGACGCCGAGACCCAGTACTTC. It translates to CASSLGASVDAETQYF.

This clone was found once. This sequence joins TRBV3-1 (or the pseudogene TRBV3-2) and TRBJ2-7, with 8 nucleotides matching TRBD2. The V gene end was trimmed by 0 bases and the J gene end by 3 bases; junction bases not matched to a gene: 1. The germline gives CDR1 LGHDT, CDR2 YNNKEL (reference sequence). This CDR3 comprises 14 residues. CDR3 sequence (DNA): TGTGCCAGCAGCCAAGACACTAGCGGCTACGAGCAGTACTTC. Its translation: CASSQDTSGYEQYF.

The table lists this clone with a few counts. The sample has other DNA sequences that encode this CDR3 too. The CDR3 here is CASSPGQGQATNEKLFF. For the CDR3, the DNA is TGTGCCAGCAGCCCGGGACAGGGACAAGCAACTAATGAAAAACTGTTTTTT. The chain joins TRBV7-9 to TRBJ1-4; 9 bases are shared with TRBD1. V was clipped by 5 bases and J by 0 bases; unmatched bases: 7. The germline gives CDR1 SEHNR, CDR2 FQNEAQ (reference sequence). The CDR3 has 17 residues.

The rearrangement uses TRBV14 and TRBJ2-1, with TRBD2 identical over 10 bases. Germline V gene lookup returns CDR1 SGHDN and CDR2 FVKESK. The CDR3 consists of 17 residues. J lost 0 bases, V lost 4 bases, and 6 bases had no gene match. The CDR3 sequence: CASSLLAGLGSYNEQFF. DNA for the CDR3: TGTGCCAGCAGCCTACTAGCGGGATTAGGCTCCTACAATGAGCAGTTCTTC.

This chain connects TRBV3-1 (or the pseudogene TRBV3-2) to TRBJ1-6; 7 bases fit TRBD1. The germline V gene has CDR1 LGHDT and CDR2 YNNKEL (reference sequence). The CDR3 contains 15 residues. The V and J ends lost 0 bases and 10 bases, in that order; junction bases with no gene match: 6. The CDR3 nucleotides read TGTGCCAGCAGCCAAGATACAGGGGAGTACTCACCCCTCCACTTT. This codes for CASSQDTGEYSPLHF.

This clone was recorded a few times. The gene calls are TRBV5-1 and TRBJ2-7; 8 nucleotides match TRBD2. Germline CDR1 is SGHRS and CDR2 is YFSETQ. The CDR3 is 14 amino acids. The V gene end was trimmed by 2 bases and the J gene end by 2 bases; junction bases not matched to a gene: 3. As DNA, the CDR3 is TGCGCCAGCAGCTTTAGCGGGGTTGCCTACGAGCAGTACTTC. Its protein is CASSFSGVAYEQYF.

Comment on this clone: Relative to the germline gene, one junction end is altered; a read error may explain this. This chain joins TRBV3-1 (or the pseudogene TRBV3-2) and TRBJ1-5; D ambiguous. Per the germline V gene, CDR1 is LGHDT and CDR2 is YNNKEL (reference sequence). The CDR3 consists of 15 residues. CDR3 protein: CASSQNTDSNQSQHF. CDR3 bases: TGTGCCAGCAGCCAGAACACCGATAGCAATCAGTCCCAGCATTTT.

The CDR3 reads CASSQGQGRGIQYF. CDR3 nucleotide sequence: TGCGCCAGCAGCCAAGGTCAGGGTCGCGGCATTCAGTACTTC. The rearrangement links TRBV4-3 to TRBJ2-4; TRBD1 might be the D (5 bases). The germline V gene encodes CDR1 LGHNA and CDR2 YSLEER. The germline V and J ends were trimmed by 1 base and 9 bases, with 13 bases remaining between them. This CDR3 spans 14 amino acids.

CDR3 sequence reads: CASSPQPGTSVDEQFF. For the CDR3, the DNA is TGTGCCAGCAGCCCCCAACCCGGGACTAGCGTCGATGAGCAGTTCTTC. This chain connects TRBV4-2 to TRBJ2-1, with 10 positions matching TRBD2. V was clipped by 4 bases and J by 8 bases; unmatched bases: 11. Germline CDR1 and CDR2: LGHNA and YNFKEQ. The CDR3 is 16 amino acids.

V usage is TRBV7-9 and J usage is TRBJ2-7; 10 positions match TRBD1. V was pared by 1 base and J by 6 bases, with 3 bases of the junction left unmatched. CDR1 SEHNR and CDR2 FQNEAQ come from the germline V gene (reference sequence). The CDR3 runs 14 residues. The CDR3 DNA follows: TGTGCCAGCAGCTTAGGGGGACAGGGGCTCGAGCAGTACTTC. The encoded protein is CASSLGGQGLEQYF.

This clone has just one count. The chain employs TRBV6-2 or TRBV6-3 and TRBJ1-2, with a tentative D call TRBD1 (6 bases). The CDR3 length is 15 residues. V was cut by 6 bases and J by 6 bases, with 20 bases left in between. CDR1 is MNHEY and CDR2 is SVGEGT in the germline V gene. The CDR3 nucleotides read TGTGCCAGCAGCCTTACCCGCACAGGGCTAAATGGCTACACCTTC. This sequence encodes CASSLTRTGLNGYTF.

J is TRBJ2-7 and V is TRBV6-2 or TRBV6-3, with a tentative D call TRBD2 (5 bases). Germline V CDR1 and CDR2: MNHEY, SVGEGT. This CDR3 region has 15 residues. The germline V and J ends were trimmed by 0 bases and 6 bases, with 15 bases remaining between them. CDR3 in amino acids: CASSYSSAGLREQYF. CDR3 bases: TGTGCCAGCAGTTACTCGAGCGCGGGCCTACGCGAGCAGTACTTC.

The J gene is TRBJ1-4, the V gene TRBV5-5, with 7 bases identical to TRBD1. CDR1 is SGHKS and CDR2 is YYEKEE in the germline V gene (reference sequence). CDR3 size: 12 residues. V was clipped by 4 bases and J by 7 bases; unmatched bases: 1. The chain's CDR3 is CASSRDSEKLFF. The DNA for the CDR3 is TGTGCCAGCAGCCGGGACAGTGAAAAACTGTTTTTT.

This clone was counted a single time. The chain has TRBV18 and TRBJ1-1; perhaps TRBD1 as D (5 bases). Germline V gene lookup returns CDR1 KGHSH and CDR2 LQKENI. The CDR3 is 17 amino acids. With 2 bases removed from V and 1 base from J, the gap between germline ends came to 17 bases. The CDR3 region is CASSPGLQVTANTEAFF. The DNA of the CDR3 is TGTGCCAGCTCACCAGGCCTACAGGTAACCGCGAACACTGAAGCTTTCTTT.

This chain connects TRBV12-5 to TRBJ2-3; TRBD2 agrees at 7 bases. Germline trimming cut 0 bases from V and 2 bases from J; bases unmatched to any gene: 11. Looked up from germline, CDR1 is LGHNT and CDR2 is FRNRAP. This CDR3 region has 18 residues. CDR3 sequence reads: CASGLVYDLTSTTDTQYF. In nucleotides, the CDR3 is TGTGCTAGTGGTTTGGTATATGACCTGACTAGCACCACAGATACGCAGTATTTT.

This clone was seen just once. The chain is built from TRBV7-9 and TRBJ1-4, with D tentatively TRBD1 (5 bases). The CDR3 has 13 amino acids. The germline V and J ends were trimmed by 7 bases and 4 bases, with 10 bases remaining between them. Germline lookup yields CDR1 SEHNR and CDR2 FQNEAQ (reference sequence). CDR3 residues: CASTGANNEKLFF. The CDR3 coding sequence is TGTGCCAGCACCGGGGCCAATAATGAAAAACTGTTTTTT.

In this sample, this clone turned up a few times. The chain combines TRBV7-2 with TRBJ2-5; the D is unclear. This CDR3 contains 14 residues. The germline V and J ends were trimmed by 1 base and 1 base, with 7 bases remaining between them. In germline, CDR1 is SGHTA, CDR2 FQGNSA. DNA for the CDR3: TGTGCCAGCAGCTTAGGGTGGAGCCAAGAGACCCAGTACTTC. Encoded protein: CASSLGWSQETQYF.

The CDR3 sequence is CASSSDAPRLVTNEKLFF. The CDR3 DNA reads TGTGCCAGCAGTTCCGACGCACCTAGGCTGGTAACTAATGAAAAACTGTTTTTT. The chain links TRBV6-2 or TRBV6-3 to TRBJ1-4, with D hard to call. The CDR3 runs to 18 residues. V lost 4 bases and J lost 1, with 19 bases in between. Germline loops: CDR1 MNHEY, CDR2 SVGEGT.

This clone was seen only a few times. This sequence joins TRBV20-1 and TRBJ1-5, with unresolved D. The CDR3 has 12 residues. The germline gives CDR1 DFQATT, CDR2 SNEGSKA (reference sequence). V lost 3 bases and J 8 bases, leaving 11 bases between the germline ends. CDR3 protein: CSASQPEEPQHF. Here the CDR3 DNA reads TGCAGTGCTAGTCAGCCAGAGGAGCCCCAGCATTTT.

This chain connects TRBV7-2 to TRBJ1-2; D may be TRBD1 (5 bases). Germline CDR1 reads SGHTA; CDR2 reads FQGNSA. CDR3 size: 15 residues. The germline V and J ends were trimmed by 1 base and 4 bases, with 13 bases remaining between them. DNA of the CDR3: TGTGCCAGCAGCTTAGTTGTGGGGCCCCTCTATGGCTACACCTTC. Translating gives CASSLVVGPLYGYTF.

The chain uses TRBV6-1 and TRBJ2-3, with no clear D. The CDR3 runs 17 residues. Germline CDR1 MNHNS, CDR2 SASEGT. Trimming cost V 3 bases and J 0 bases, with 16 bases left between them. The CDR3 DNA is TGTGCCAGCAGTGAGACATTGGGCAGCTCTAGCACAGATACGCAGTATTTT. Translated, it gives CASSETLGSSSTDTQYF.

This chain joins TRBV10-2 and TRBJ2-5; D remains unclear. CDR1 is WSHSY, CDR2 SAAADI, per germline. V dropped 0 bases and J dropped 4 bases, with 6 bases sitting between them. CDR3 length equals 13 residues. CDR3 region: CASSESTPETQYF. The DNA of the CDR3 is TGCGCCAGCAGTGAGTCGACTCCAGAGACCCAGTACTTC.

The DNA for the CDR3 is TGTGCCTGGAGACTAGGGACTAGCGGGTTCTCCTACAATGAGCAGTTCTTC. This sequence encodes CAWRLGTSGFSYNEQFF. The chain uses TRBV30 and TRBJ2-1; 12 bases fit TRBD2. This CDR3 comprises 17 residues. Germline V CDR1 and CDR2: GTSNPN, SVGIG (reference sequence). V gave up 3 bases and J gave up 0 bases; unmatched junction bases: 6.

The chain uses TRBV2 and TRBJ2-5, with 8 bases identical to TRBD2. Losses at the gene ends were 6 bases for V and 5 bases for J; bases not matched to a gene: 14. Germline V gene lookup returns CDR1 SNHLY and CDR2 FYNNEI. The CDR3 consists of 16 residues. In DNA form, the CDR3 reads TGTGCCAGCAGCCCTGGCCTTAGCGGGGAGGGGGAGACCCAGTACTTC. It is translated as CASSPGLSGEGETQYF.

V usage is TRBV3-1 (or the pseudogene TRBV3-2) and J usage is TRBJ1-4; 8 nucleotides agree with TRBD1. Per germline, CDR1 LGHDT and CDR2 YNNKEL (reference sequence). There are 14 residues in the CDR3. V was clipped by 4 bases and J by 5 bases; unmatched bases: 3. In DNA, the CDR3 is TGTGCCAGCAGCCGACGACAGGGGAATGAAAAACTGTTTTTT. Translation gives CASSRRQGNEKLFF.

This rearrangement joins TRBV7-8 to TRBJ1-2, with TRBD1 matching 7 bases. CDR3 length equals 15 residues. Germline values: CDR1 SGHVS, CDR2 FQNEAQ. The junction had 3 bases not matched to a gene; V was cut back by 0 bases and J by 2 bases. The CDR3 bases are TGTGCCAGCAGCTTAGCGTCGACAGGGAACTATGGCTACACCTTC. Amino acid sequence: CASSLASTGNYGYTF. Together with reference TRBV7-8 and TRBJ1-2, the CDR3 gives the full variable domain: GAGVSQSPRYKVAKRGQDVALRCDPISGHVSLFWYQQALGQGPEFLTYFQNEAQLDKSGLPSDRFFAERPEGSVSTLKIQRTQQEDSAVYLCASSLASTGNYGYTFGSGTRLTVV.